This T cell receptor (beta chain) originates from a study of T cell responses to AZD1222 COVID-19 vaccine. Overall study findings and caveats: Spike-specific TCR breadth and depth grew following two AZD1222 doses. Clonal diversity may have been underestimated in mostly white British donors.

V trimming: 6 bases; J trimming: 6 bases; junction bases outside the gene matches: 7. Germline assignment: CDR1 LNHDA and CDR2 SQIVND (reference sequence). CDR3 length: 14 amino acids. In regard to this clone: The antigen is not known.

The repertoire was sequenced with immunoSEQ multiplex PCR; TCRdb's copy has only in-frame clones and lacks some. The sample has about 120,000 clones, more than 80% seen once; the top ten hold 4% to 5%. The TCR comes from an adult who received the MenACWY meningococcal vaccine as a control. Sample: peripheral blood, taken 28 days after the second dose of the MenACWY control vaccine. The rearrangement joins TRBV19 to TRBJ2-2, with TRBD2 matching over 7 bases. CDR3 amino acids: CASRTGGGSGELFF. For the CDR3, the DNA is TGTGCCAGTAGAACGGGAGGCGGCTCCGGGGAGCTGTTTTTT.